The 18 T cell receptor beta chains listed next were all sequenced from one sample in a study of blood T cell repertoires in COVID-19. Data came from immunoSEQ multiplex PCR; TCRdb stores just in-frame clones and leaves some out. This sample has about 420,000 clones, with roughly 89% found just once. Sequencing used peripheral blood. The source of these receptors is a man aged 18 to 29 with COVID-19, enrolled during active disease.

This rearrangement joins TRBV21-1 to TRBJ1-1; TRBD1, the table's D call, was not compared with the DNA. TRBV21-1 is shown as a pseudogene. The CDR3 has 15 residues. This CDR3 reads CASSTDRGRNTEAFF. The DNA of the CDR3 is TGTGCCAGCAGCACCGACAGGGGGAGGAACACTGAAGCTTTCTTT.

V and J are TRBV12-3 or TRBV12-4 and TRBJ2-1; 7 bases align to TRBD2. V shed 7 bases, J shed 2 bases, and the junction held 2 bases outside the gene matches. CDR3 length equals 13 residues. The CDR3 loop reads CASKGTTYNEQFF. Written as DNA, the CDR3 is TGTGCCAGCAAGGGGACTACCTACAATGAGCAGTTCTTC.

This rearrangement joins TRBV15 to TRBJ2-3, with a tentative D call TRBD2 (6 bases). Germline values: CDR1 LNHNV, CDR2 YYDKDF (reference sequence). CDR3 length: 12 residues. V lost 5 bases, J lost 5 bases, and 8 bases lay in between. CDR3 bases: TGTGCCACCAGCTTGGGACTAGATACGCAGTATTTT. Amino acids: CATSLGLDTQYF.

The chain links TRBV6-5 to TRBJ1-3, with TRBD1 matching 9 bases. Germline V gene lookup returns CDR1 MNHEY and CDR2 SVGAGI. The CDR3 length is 16 residues. With V trimmed by 0 bases and J by 4 bases, 4 bases remained unmatched. The CDR3 sequence is CASSYSGTGSGNTIYF. Here the CDR3 DNA reads TGTGCCAGCAGTTACTCGGGGACAGGGAGCGGAAACACCATATATTTT.

The chain recombines TRBV4-1 with TRBJ2-7; 8 bases fit TRBD2. V lost 3 bases to trimming and J lost 3 bases; unmatched junction nucleotides: 7. The CDR3 totals 15 residues. Germline CDR1 and CDR2: MGHRA and YSYEKL. The CDR3 bases are TGCGCCAGCAGCCATCTCTCGGGGGGGGGCTACGAGCAGTACTTC. It encodes CASSHLSGGGYEQYF.

V is TRBV3-1 (or the pseudogene TRBV3-2) and J is TRBJ2-5, with 10 bases matching TRBD2. Germline assignment: CDR1 LGHDT and CDR2 YNNKEL (reference sequence). The trim removed 6 bases at V and 5 bases at J, leaving 6 bases unmatched. The CDR3 contains 14 residues. CDR3 amino acids: CASSLAGVGETQYF. The CDR3 DNA sequence: TGTGCCAGCAGTCTAGCGGGAGTGGGGGAGACCCAGTACTTC.

The chain carries TRBV7-8 and TRBJ1-6; D possibly corresponds to TRBD1 (6 bases). Germline CDR1 SGHVS, CDR2 FQNEAQ. The CDR3 has 15 residues. Trimming pared 4 bases from V and 12 bases from J, leaving 19 bases between. The CDR3 protein is CASSSETGIGVPLHF. CDR3 DNA: TGTGCCAGCAGCTCAGAAACAGGGATTGGGGTACCCCTCCACTTT. The variable domain in full, completed from reference TRBV7-8 and TRBJ1-6, reads GAGVSQSPRYKVAKRGQDVALRCDPISGHVSLFWYQQALGQGPEFLTYFQNEAQLDKSGLPSDRFFAERPEGSVSTLKIQRTQQEDSAVYLCASSSETGIGVPLHFGNGTRLTVT.

The chain recombines TRBV19 with TRBJ1-1; TRBD1 is a possible D gene (6 bases). V was trimmed by 10 bases and J by 5 bases, leaving 14 bases between them. This CDR3 spans 12 amino acids. From germline, CDR1 is LNHDA and CDR2 SQIVND (reference sequence). The CDR3 DNA is TGTGCCATCTCACAGGGAAAGACTGAAGCTTTCTTT. It encodes CAISQGKTEAFF.

This chain links TRBV30 with TRBJ2-2; possible D gene TRBD1, 6 bases. V lost 2 bases, J lost 0 bases, and 22 bases lay in between. There are 19 residues in the CDR3. Germline values: CDR1 GTSNPN, CDR2 SVGIG (reference sequence). The CDR3 sequence is CAWSTSRESGHTNTGELFF. DNA for the CDR3: TGTGCCTGGAGTACCAGTCGGGAATCGGGACACACGAACACCGGGGAGCTGTTTTTT.

In regard to this clone: Other nucleotide sequences from this sample produce the same CDR3. V usage is TRBV5-1 and J usage is TRBJ1-3; D call uncertain. The CDR3 consists of 14 residues. Germline CDR1 and CDR2: SGHRS and YFSETQ. V was cut by 2 bases and J by 0 bases, with 6 bases left in between. The DNA for the CDR3 is TGCGCCAGCAGCTTAGCAGGCTCTGGAAACACCATATATTTT. Protein sequence: CASSLAGSGNTIYF.

The V and J genes are TRBV25-1 and TRBJ2-1, with 10 bases identical to TRBD2. The CDR3 runs 16 residues. J gave up 2 bases and V 3 bases, and 4 bases lay outside the gene matches. Per the germline V gene, CDR1 is MGHDK and CDR2 is SYGVNS. This chain's CDR3 is CASSDPSGSPYNEQFF. The CDR3 DNA follows: TGTGCCAGCAGTGATCCTAGCGGGAGCCCCTACAATGAGCAGTTCTTC.

The CDR3 protein is CASSWGEGYTF. The CDR3 nucleotides are TGTGCCAGCAGTTGGGGGGAAGGCTACACCTTC. This sequence joins TRBV5-6 and TRBJ1-2; perhaps TRBD1 as D (5 bases). Germline V lookup: CDR1 SGHDT, CDR2 YYEEEE. The CDR3 has 11 amino acids. V gave up 5 bases and J gave up 8 bases, with 10 bases separating them.

The chain couples TRBV11-3 to TRBJ2-1; D call uncertain. The CDR3 spans 15 residues. The germline gives CDR1 SGHNT, CDR2 YENEEA. Trimming left V 7 bases short and J 0 bases short, with 13 bases between. CDR3 DNA: TGTGCCAGCACGAAGATTGGGCGCTCCTACAATGAGCAGTTCTTC. This encodes CASTKIGRSYNEQFF.

V gene TRBV6-5 combines with J gene TRBJ1-2; D gene ambiguous. The germline V and J ends were trimmed by 3 bases and 3 bases, with 11 bases remaining between them. The CDR3 is 14 residues long. Germline V lookup: CDR1 MNHEY, CDR2 SVGAGI. CDR3: CASSYSGVYYGYTF. CDR3 bases: TGTGCCAGCAGTTATTCCGGGGTCTACTATGGCTACACCTTC.

The chain uses TRBV4-1 and TRBJ2-7; 7 positions agree with TRBD2. V trimming: 5 bases; J trimming: 5 bases; junction bases outside the gene matches: 12. Germline loops: CDR1 MGHRA, CDR2 YSYEKL. The CDR3 runs to 15 residues. DNA for the CDR3: TGCGCCAGCAGCTACCTAGTTTGGGAGGGTAACGAGCAGTACTTC. As protein: CASSYLVWEGNEQYF.

The genes are TRBV6-5 and TRBJ2-3; 10 bases align to TRBD2. The CDR3 loop spans 12 amino acids. Trimming removed 9 bases from V and 8 bases from J; junction bases left unmatched: 5. CDR1 and CDR2 from the germline V gene are MNHEY and SVGAGI. CDR3 protein: CASLAGASTQYF. Written as DNA, the CDR3 is TGTGCCAGTCTAGCGGGAGCCTCTACGCAGTATTTT.

V usage is TRBV7-9 and J usage is TRBJ1-2, with D perhaps TRBD1 (5 bases). The CDR3 covers 12 residues. V dropped 1 base and J dropped 5 bases, with 5 bases sitting between them. Germline assignment: CDR1 SEHNR and CDR2 FQNEAQ (reference sequence). The CDR3 is CASSLEGYGYTF. The DNA of the CDR3 is TGTGCCAGCAGCTTAGAGGGGTATGGCTACACCTTC.

The chain couples TRBV27 to TRBJ1-2; TRBD1 might be the D (6 bases). V was cut by 6 bases and J by 6 bases, with 17 bases left in between. CDR1 is MNHEY, CDR2 SMNVEV, per germline (reference sequence). This CDR3 has 14 amino acids. The CDR3 loop is CASSALGAPDGYTF. CDR3 nucleotide sequence: TGTGCCAGCAGCGCCCTGGGGGCGCCGGATGGCTACACCTTC.